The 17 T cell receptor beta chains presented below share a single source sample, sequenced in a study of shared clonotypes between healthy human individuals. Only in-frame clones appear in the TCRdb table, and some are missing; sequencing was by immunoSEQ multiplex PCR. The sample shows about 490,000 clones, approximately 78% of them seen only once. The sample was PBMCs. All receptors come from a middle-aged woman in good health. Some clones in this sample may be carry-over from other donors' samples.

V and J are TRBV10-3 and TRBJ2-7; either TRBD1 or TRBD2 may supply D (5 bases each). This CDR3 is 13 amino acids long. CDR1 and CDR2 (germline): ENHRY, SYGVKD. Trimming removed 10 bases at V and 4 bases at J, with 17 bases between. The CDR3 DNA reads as TGTGCCACCACCCGGGACCCAAATTACGAGCAGTACTTC. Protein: CATTRDPNYEQYF.

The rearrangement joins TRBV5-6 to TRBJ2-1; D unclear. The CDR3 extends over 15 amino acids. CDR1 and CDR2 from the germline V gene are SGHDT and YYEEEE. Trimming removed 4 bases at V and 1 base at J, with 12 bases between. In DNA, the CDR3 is TGTGCCAGCAGCCGAGTAGTCCGGTCCTACAATGAGCAGTTCTTC. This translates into CASSRVVRSYNEQFF.

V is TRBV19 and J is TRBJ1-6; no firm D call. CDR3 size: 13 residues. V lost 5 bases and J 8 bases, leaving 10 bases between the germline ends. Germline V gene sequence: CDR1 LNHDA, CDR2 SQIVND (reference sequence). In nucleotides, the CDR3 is TGTGCCAGTAGTCGTCAGCAAGATTCACCCCTCCACTTT. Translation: CASSRQQDSPLHF. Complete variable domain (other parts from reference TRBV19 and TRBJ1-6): DGGITQSPKYLFRKEGQNVTLSCEQNLNHDAMYWYRQDPGQGLRLIYYSQIVNDFQKGDIAEGYSVSREKKESFPLTVTSAQKNPTAFYLCASSRQQDSPLHFGNGTRLTVT.

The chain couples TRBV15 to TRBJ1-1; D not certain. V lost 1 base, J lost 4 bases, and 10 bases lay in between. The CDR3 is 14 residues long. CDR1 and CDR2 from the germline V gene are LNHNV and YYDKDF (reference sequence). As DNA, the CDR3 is TGTGCCACCAGCAGAGGTTTTGGTTTCACTGAAGCTTTCTTT. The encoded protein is CATSRGFGFTEAFF.

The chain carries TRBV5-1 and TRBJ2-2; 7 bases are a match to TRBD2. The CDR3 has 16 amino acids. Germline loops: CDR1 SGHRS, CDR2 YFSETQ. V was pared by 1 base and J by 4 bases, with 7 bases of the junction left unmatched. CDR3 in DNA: TGCGCCAGCAGCTTGAAGACAGCGGGGTTCACCGGGGAGCTGTTTTTT. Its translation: CASSLKTAGFTGELFF.

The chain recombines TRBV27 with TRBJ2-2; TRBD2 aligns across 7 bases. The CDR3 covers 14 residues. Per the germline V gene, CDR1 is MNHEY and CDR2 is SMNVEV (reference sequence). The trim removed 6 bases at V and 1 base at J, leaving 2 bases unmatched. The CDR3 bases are TGTGCCAGCAGCGCTAGCGGGAACACCGGGGAGCTGTTTTTT. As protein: CASSASGNTGELFF.

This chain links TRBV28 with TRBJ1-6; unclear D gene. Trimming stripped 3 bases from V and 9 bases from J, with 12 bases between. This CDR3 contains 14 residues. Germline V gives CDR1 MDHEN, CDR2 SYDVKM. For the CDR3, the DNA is TGTGCCAGCAGTTTTTCTCTGGCAGCTTCACCCCTCCACTTT. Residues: CASSFSLAASPLHF. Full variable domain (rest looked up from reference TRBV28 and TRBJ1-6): DVKVTQSSRYLVKRTGEKVFLECVQDMDHENMFWYRQDPGLGLRLIYFSYDVKMKEKGDIPEGYSVSREKKERFSLILESASTNQTSMYLCASSFSLAASPLHFGNGTRLTVT.

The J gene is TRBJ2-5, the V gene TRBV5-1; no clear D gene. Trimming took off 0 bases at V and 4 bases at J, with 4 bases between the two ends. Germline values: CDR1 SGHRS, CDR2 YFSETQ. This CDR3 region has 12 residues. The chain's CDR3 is CASSLETETQYF. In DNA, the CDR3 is TGCGCCAGCAGCTTGGAGACAGAGACCCAGTACTTC.

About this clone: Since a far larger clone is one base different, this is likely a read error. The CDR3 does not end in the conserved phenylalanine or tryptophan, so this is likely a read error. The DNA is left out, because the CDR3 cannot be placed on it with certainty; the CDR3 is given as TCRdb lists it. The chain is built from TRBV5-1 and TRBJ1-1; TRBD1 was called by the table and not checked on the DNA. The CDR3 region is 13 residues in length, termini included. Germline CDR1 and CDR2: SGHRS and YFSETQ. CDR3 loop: CASSLWGANRPFL.

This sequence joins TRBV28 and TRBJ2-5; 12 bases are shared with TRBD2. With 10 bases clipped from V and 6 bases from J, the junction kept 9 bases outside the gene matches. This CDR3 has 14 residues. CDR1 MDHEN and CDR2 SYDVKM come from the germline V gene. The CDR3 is CAIASGRARQTQYF. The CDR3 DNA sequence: TGTGCCATTGCTAGCGGGAGGGCCAGGCAGACCCAGTACTTC.

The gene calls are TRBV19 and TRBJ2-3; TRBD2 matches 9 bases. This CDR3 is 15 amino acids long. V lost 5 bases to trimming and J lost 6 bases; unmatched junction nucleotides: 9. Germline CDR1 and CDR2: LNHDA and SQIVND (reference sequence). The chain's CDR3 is CASSGSSGIGDTQYF. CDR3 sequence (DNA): TGTGCCAGTAGTGGATCTAGCGGGATCGGGGATACGCAGTATTTT. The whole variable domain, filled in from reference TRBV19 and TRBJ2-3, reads DGGITQSPKYLFRKEGQNVTLSCEQNLNHDAMYWYRQDPGQGLRLIYYSQIVNDFQKGDIAEGYSVSREKKESFPLTVTSAQKNPTAFYLCASSGSSGIGDTQYFGPGTRLTVL.

CDR3 in amino acids: CASSLGSGLLYEQYF. As DNA, the CDR3 is TGTGCCAGCAGCCTGGGGAGCGGCCTCCTCTACGAGCAGTACTTC. The rearrangement joins TRBV5-6 to TRBJ2-5; tentatively, D is TRBD2 (5 bases). The J call may be in error: the DNA end matches TRBJ2-7 better. Germline CDR1 and CDR2: SGHDT and YYEEEE. The CDR3 spans 15 residues.

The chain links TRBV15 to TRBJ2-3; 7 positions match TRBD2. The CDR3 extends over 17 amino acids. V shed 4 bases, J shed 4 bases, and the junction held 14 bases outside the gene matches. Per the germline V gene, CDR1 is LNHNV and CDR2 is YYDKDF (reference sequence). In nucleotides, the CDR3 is TGTGCCACCAGCAACTCGCTAGCGGTGGTGGTCCCAGATACGCAGTATTTT. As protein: CATSNSLAVVVPDTQYF.

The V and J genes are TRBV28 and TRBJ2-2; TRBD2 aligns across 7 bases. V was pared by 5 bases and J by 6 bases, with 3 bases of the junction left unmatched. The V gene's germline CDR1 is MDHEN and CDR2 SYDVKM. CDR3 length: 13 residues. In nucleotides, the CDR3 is TGTGCCAGCAGTGCGGGAGCTCCCGGGGAGCTGTTTTTT. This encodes CASSAGAPGELFF.

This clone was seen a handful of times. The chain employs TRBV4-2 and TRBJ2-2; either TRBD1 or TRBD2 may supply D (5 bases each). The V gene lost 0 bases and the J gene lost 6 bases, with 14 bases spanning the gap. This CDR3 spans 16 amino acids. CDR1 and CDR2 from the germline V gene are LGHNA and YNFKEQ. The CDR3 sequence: CASSQDDRGPAGELFF. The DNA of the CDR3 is TGTGCCAGCAGCCAAGATGACCGGGGCCCGGCCGGGGAGCTGTTTTTT.

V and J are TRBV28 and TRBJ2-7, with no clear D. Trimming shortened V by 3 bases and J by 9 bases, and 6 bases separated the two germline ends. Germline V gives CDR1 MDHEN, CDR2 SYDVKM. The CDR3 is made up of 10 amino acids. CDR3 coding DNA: TGTGCCAGCAGTTTTGTCTGGCAGTACTTC. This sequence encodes CASSFVWQYF.

CDR3 sequence: CAWSVRTSSYNEQFF. CDR3 in DNA: TGTGCCTGGAGTGTGAGGACTAGCTCCTACAATGAGCAGTTCTTC. The chain is built from TRBV30 and TRBJ2-1; TRBD2 matches at 7 bases. V shed 0 bases, J shed 0 bases, and the junction held 2 bases outside the gene matches. The CDR3 is 15 amino acids. The V gene's germline CDR1 is GTSNPN and CDR2 SVGIG (reference sequence).